The 5 T cell receptor beta chains below all came from one sample that was sequenced in a study of shared clonotypes between healthy human individuals. Clones were sequenced by immunoSEQ multiplex PCR, and TCRdb holds only the in-frame ones, with some missing. The data show 2 million to 2.5 million clones, less than 95% seen once. Positively selected for CCR7, the CD45RO-negative cells used as naive CD8 cells excluded terminally differentiated effector memory CD45RA+ cells. Sequenced: naive CD8+ T cells sorted from blood. The source of these receptors is a man aged 18 to 35 in good health.

This chain links TRBV5-6 with TRBJ2-3, with 9 bases identical to TRBD2. Germline V gives CDR1 SGHDT, CDR2 YYEEEE. With 4 bases clipped from V and 1 base from J, the junction kept 16 bases outside the gene matches. This CDR3 has 19 residues. The CDR3 DNA reads TGTGCCAGCAGCCACCTCTCGGCGGGGGGGCAATTGGGCACAGATACGCAGTATTTT. Protein product: CASSHLSAGGQLGTDTQYF.

This clone appeared once. The chain links TRBV27 to TRBJ1-5; tentatively, D is TRBD1 (5 bases). Per germline, CDR1 MNHEY and CDR2 SMNVEV (reference sequence). The CDR3 sequence is 15 residues long. Trimming left V 2 bases short and J 5 bases short, with 13 bases between. The CDR3 here is CASSLMGRDDQPQHF. As DNA, the CDR3 is TGTGCCAGCAGTTTAATGGGGAGGGACGATCAGCCCCAGCATTTT.

The chain combines TRBV19 with TRBJ2-6; possible D gene TRBD1, 6 bases. The CDR3 spans 15 residues. The germline V gene encodes CDR1 LNHDA and CDR2 SQIVND (reference sequence). V was clipped by 4 bases and J by 2 bases, with 9 bases between them. As DNA, the CDR3 is TGTGCCAGTAGTACCACAGGGACTGGGGCCAACGTCCTGACTTTC. Amino acid sequence: CASSTTGTGANVLTF.

The gene calls are TRBV27 and TRBJ2-3; D uncertain. The CDR3 totals 16 residues. The V gene lost 5 bases and the J gene lost 0 bases, with 15 bases spanning the gap. CDR1 and CDR2 (germline): MNHEY, SMNVEV (reference sequence). DNA for the CDR3: TGTGCCAGCAGTCCTATCGGACGGACGAGCACAGATACGCAGTATTTT. Translating gives CASSPIGRTSTDTQYF.

The chain is built from TRBV27 and TRBJ2-2; D remains ambiguous. The length of the CDR3 is 12 residues. V lost 6 bases and J 5 bases, leaving 7 bases between the germline ends. Looked up from germline, CDR1 is MNHEY and CDR2 is SMNVEV (reference sequence). CDR3: CASRFFTGELFF. The CDR3 DNA is TGTGCCAGCAGGTTTTTTACCGGGGAGCTGTTTTTT.